These 20 T cell receptor beta chains came from one sample sequenced in a study of spatial heterogeneity in lung cancer. Study observations and caveats: Expanded intratumoral alpha and beta TCR counts tracked tumor mutation counts.

TCRdb analysed the 5' RACE reads with MiXCR anew, one entry per CDR3 protein. The sample consists of more than 25,000 distinct CDR3 sequences, approximately 7% of them appearing once. No antigens are known for them. Time point reported: sample taken at primary tumor resection. The sample was lung tumor tissue, taken at surgery. The receptor set was obtained from a male donor with early-stage non-small cell lung cancer.

This clonotype was found many times. V is TRBV3-1 and J is TRBJ2-5; D call uncertain. V lost 1 base and J 4 bases, leaving 4 bases between the germline ends. Germline V gene sequence: CDR1 LGHDT, CDR2 YNNKEL (reference sequence). This CDR3 is built from 12 residues. The CDR3 spells CASSQGSETQYF. In nucleotides, the CDR3 is TGTGCCAGCAGCCAAGGTTCAGAGACCCAGTACTTC.

Ten or more counts support this clonotype. The chain joins TRBV4-2 to TRBJ2-5; D may correspond to TRBD1 or TRBD2 (7 bases each). CDR1 and CDR2 (germline): LGHNA, YNFKEQ. This CDR3 comprises 15 residues. The germline V and J ends were trimmed by 1 base and 4 bases, with 13 bases remaining between them. The CDR3 nucleotides read TGTGCCAGCAGCCAAGCCGGGGAGGGGGCAGAGACCCAGTACTTC. It specifies CASSQAGEGAETQYF.

This clonotype is medium-sized (0.01 to 0.1%). The chain carries TRBV5-1 and TRBJ2-7; 7 positions match TRBD1. V gave up 1 base and J gave up 0 bases; unmatched junction bases: 10. Germline values: CDR1 SGHRS, CDR2 YFSETQ. CDR3 size: 17 residues. The CDR3 loop is CASSLIPSRDSSYEQYF. The CDR3 DNA reads TGCGCCAGCAGCTTGATCCCCAGCCGGGACAGCTCCTACGAGCAGTACTTC.

This clonotype is judged large. The V gene is TRBV4-1, the J gene TRBJ2-1, with 9 bases matching TRBD1. The CDR3 has 14 amino acids. After removal of 2 bases from V and 7 bases from J, the junction contained 3 bases not matched to a gene. From germline, CDR1 is MGHRA and CDR2 YSYEKL. CDR3 in amino acids: CASSQPGTGNEQFF. CDR3 nucleotide sequence: TGCGCCAGCAGCCAACCAGGGACAGGGAATGAGCAGTTCTTC.

Notes on this clonotype: Relative to the germline gene, one junction end is altered; a read error may explain this. V usage is TRBV20-1 and J usage is TRBJ1-1, with TRBD1 matching over 7 bases. Germline V gives CDR1 DFQATT, CDR2 SNEGSKA (reference sequence). This CDR3 is built from 12 residues. CDR3 bases: TGCAGTGCTACACAGGGGAACGCTGAAGCTTTCTTT. This translates into CSATQGNAEAFF.

This clonotype was seen at least ten times. CDR3 region: CASSFPGGNQPQHF. The CDR3 coding sequence is TGTGCCAGCAGTTTTCCCGGGGGCAATCAGCCCCAGCATTTT. The chain links TRBV12-3 or TRBV12-4 to TRBJ1-5; D gene ambiguous. The CDR3 spans 14 residues. V was clipped by 3 bases and J by 2 bases, with 8 bases between them.

This clonotype was seen a handful of times. This chain joins TRBV7-9 and TRBJ2-5; 7 bases agree with TRBD1. The CDR3 spans 15 residues. V was pared by 4 bases and J by 4 bases, with 9 bases of the junction left unmatched. Germline V gives CDR1 SEHNR, CDR2 FQNEAQ (reference sequence). CDR3 coding DNA: TGTGCCAGCAGCTCCCCGAGCACAGGGGTAGAGACCCAGTACTTC. Translation: CASSSPSTGVETQYF.

The chain recombines TRBV3-1 with TRBJ2-3, with D unresolved. The CDR3 is made up of 14 amino acids. Germline V gene sequence: CDR1 LGHDT, CDR2 YNNKEL (reference sequence). Trimming pared 4 bases from V and 2 bases from J, leaving 10 bases between. The chain's CDR3 is CASSLPSNTDTQYF. CDR3 bases: TGTGCCAGCAGCCTTCCGTCTAACACAGATACGCAGTATTTT.

This clonotype occurred many times. This chain joins TRBV20-1 and TRBJ1-4, with a tentative D call TRBD1 (6 bases). CDR1 is DFQATT, CDR2 SNEGSKA, per germline (reference sequence). V was trimmed by 5 bases and J by 4 bases, leaving 11 bases between them. The CDR3 is 13 residues long. The CDR3 sequence is CSARQVLNEKLFF. CDR3 nucleotides: TGCAGTGCTCGACAGGTTCTTAATGAAAAACTGTTTTTT.

This clonotype was seen repeatedly, ten times or more. The chain carries TRBV5-1 and TRBJ2-5; 8 positions match TRBD2. This CDR3 has 15 amino acids. V was clipped by 4 bases and J by 3 bases; unmatched bases: 8. Germline values: CDR1 SGHRS, CDR2 YFSETQ. CDR3 DNA sequence: TGCGCCAGCAGCGATTCTAGCGGGCCCGAAGAGACCCAGTACTTC. Protein sequence: CASSDSSGPEETQYF.

The sample holds one count of this clonotype. The chain uses TRBV7-6 and TRBJ2-2; D ambiguous. Looked up from germline, CDR1 is SGHVS and CDR2 is FNYEAQ. Trimming left V 5 bases short and J 1 base short, with 14 bases between. CDR3 size: 16 residues. For the CDR3, the DNA is TGTGCCAGCAGCCCTCTCCCCGTAGGGAACACCGGGGAGCTGTTTTTT. Translation: CASSPLPVGNTGELFF.

This clonotype was observed many times. V gene TRBV20-1 combines with J gene TRBJ1-1, with unresolved D. V lost 6 bases, J lost 6 bases, and 17 bases lay in between. The CDR3 runs to 13 residues. Per germline, CDR1 DFQATT and CDR2 SNEGSKA (reference sequence). The CDR3 DNA follows: TGCAGTGCCATCTTGTTCTTGGCCGCTGAAGCTTTCTTT. This encodes CSAILFLAAEAFF.

This clonotype came up many times. The gene calls are TRBV20-1 and TRBJ2-2, with 10 positions matching TRBD2. This CDR3 has 16 amino acids. The junction had 2 bases not matched to a gene; V was cut back by 1 base and J by 0 bases. The germline gives CDR1 DFQATT, CDR2 SNEGSKA (reference sequence). CDR3 sequence reads: CSARASGGANTGELFF. The DNA of the CDR3 is TGCAGTGCTAGAGCTAGCGGGGGCGCGAACACCGGGGAGCTGTTTTTT.

This clonotype was observed at least ten times. The chain combines TRBV5-1 with TRBJ2-2, with 8 bases aligning to TRBD1. Germline lookup yields CDR1 SGHRS and CDR2 YFSETQ. This CDR3 is built from 14 residues. After removal of 5 bases from V and 7 bases from J, the junction contained 7 bases not matched to a gene. The CDR3 spells CASSPDREDGELFF. CDR3 nucleotide sequence: TGCGCCAGCAGTCCGGACAGGGAGGACGGGGAGCTGTTTTTT. Filled out from reference TRBV5-1 and TRBJ2-2, the complete variable domain reads KAGVTQTPRYLIKTRGQQVTLSCSPISGHRSVSWYQQTPGQGLQFLFEYFSETQRNKGNFPGRFSGRQFSNSRSEMNVSTLELGDSALYLCASSPDREDGELFFGEGSRLTVL.

The V call is TRBV6-1, the J call TRBJ1-2; no firm D call. The germline V and J ends were trimmed by 4 bases and 6 bases, with 12 bases remaining between them. Per the germline V gene, CDR1 is MNHNS and CDR2 is SASEGT. The CDR3 consists of 13 residues. Here the CDR3 DNA reads TGTGCCAGCAGTGCACAAGGGTCCAATGGCTACACCTTC. Its translation is CASSAQGSNGYTF.

This clonotype was counted between two and nine times. This chain joins TRBV9 and TRBJ1-2, with D unresolved. V was shortened by 0 bases and J by 0 bases, with 12 bases between the two germline ends. CDR3 length: 16 amino acids. Germline CDR1 SGDLS, CDR2 YYNGEE. The CDR3 here is CASSVGSKVSNYGYTF. The CDR3 coding sequence is TGTGCCAGCAGCGTAGGGAGCAAAGTCTCTAACTATGGCTACACCTTC.

This clonotype was detected many times. The J gene is TRBJ1-1, the V gene TRBV10-3; 11 bases match TRBD1. J lost 4 bases, V lost 8 bases, and 3 bases had no gene match. Germline CDR1 reads ENHRY; CDR2 reads SYGVKD. This CDR3 comprises 13 residues. The CDR3, as DNA: TGTGCCATCGGGGGACAGGGGGGCACTGAAGCTTTCTTT. Its protein is CAIGGQGGTEAFF.

This clonotype occurred many times. The chain joins TRBV20-1 to TRBJ1-4; 9 bases map to TRBD1. The CDR3 is made up of 16 amino acids. CDR1 DFQATT and CDR2 SNEGSKA come from the germline V gene (reference sequence). The V gene end was trimmed by 1 base and the J gene end by 9 bases; junction bases not matched to a gene: 12. CDR3 DNA sequence: TGCAGTGCTAGAGGCTGGAATTACAGGGGGCTGAAAAAACTGTTTTTT. Residues: CSARGWNYRGLKKLFF.

This clonotype was observed many times. One base away lies a much larger clone, so this may be a sequencing read error. The CDR3 DNA is TGCAGTGCTGGGGCCGGACAGCATAGCAATCAGCCCCAGCATTTT. Protein sequence: CSAGAGQHSNQPQHF. The chain links TRBV20-1 to TRBJ1-5, with D perhaps matching TRBD1 (6 bases). Germline V gives CDR1 DFQATT, CDR2 SNEGSKA (reference sequence). V was pared by 5 bases and J by 0 bases, with 14 bases between. The CDR3 extends over 15 amino acids.

The chain combines TRBV5-6 with TRBJ1-1; 8 bases are shared with TRBD1. Per germline, CDR1 SGHDT and CDR2 YYEEEE. V dropped 4 bases and J dropped 1; count of bases not matched to a gene: 6. This CDR3 comprises 15 residues. The chain's CDR3 is CASSRWTGRNTEAFF. DNA for the CDR3: TGTGCCAGCAGCCGCTGGACAGGGAGGAACACTGAAGCTTTCTTT.